This T cell receptor (beta chain) was found in a study of OX40 agonist ivuxolimab in advanced cancers. Study-level information: Across the patients, intravenous ivuxolimab was delivered every 2 weeks at 0.01 to 10 mg/kg.

The method was immunoSEQ multiplex PCR; TCRdb's version includes in-frame clones alone and lacks a portion of them. The table records under 95,000 clones, 87% of them present only once. Whole-study findings and limits: On average, CD8+ T cells showed a greater number of expanded clones than CD4+. Some patients who did not respond also had low normalized T-cell clonal expansion.

To note about this clone: Its antigen is unknown.

Trimming shortened V by 6 bases and J by 4 bases, and 13 bases separated the two germline ends. CDR3 size: 13 residues. CDR1 and CDR2 (germline): MNHNY, SVGAGI (reference sequence). The source was CD4+ or CD8+ T cells sorted from blood, collected in a trial of the OX40 agonist ivuxolimab. This sequence originates from an adult with an advanced solid tumor such as melanoma, head and neck, liver or kidney cancer. The V gene is TRBV6-6, the J gene TRBJ2-7, with no clear D. CDR3 bases: TGTGCCAGCAGAACGACCCGGGCGTACGAGCAGTACTTC. Its protein is CASRTTRAYEQYF.